This T cell receptor (beta chain) originates from a study of blood T cells in healthy people across ages (dated by TCRdb to about 2015). For the study in its entirety: In model experiments, roughly one uniquely barcoded TCR beta cDNA molecule per two T cells was captured by template switching. Age-related changes in TCR beta repertoire diversity were measured in the study by deep sequencing normalized with unique cDNA molecular identifiers. The donors were divided into four age groups: young (average approximately 17 years), middle-aged (approximately 42), aged (roughly 66) and long-lived (82). To avoid experimental bias, donors of different ages were randomly spread across the sequencing lanes. For two donors (one aged 18 to 30 and one aged 80 or older), the study analyzed two additional independent replicas of 1 million unique cDNA reads from the same blood draw.

Including cysteine and phenylalanine, the CDR3 has 14 amino acids. Only CDR3 DNA remains: 42 bases, in frame from the first base. The germline V gene sets CDR1 to LGHNA and CDR2 to YSLEER. V is reduced by 4 bases and J by 6 bases, leaving a spacing of 13 bases between them. This clonotype was found a few times. There is no known antigen for this receptor. Base qualities were left out, and no much larger clone turns up one base away. Systemically healthy Caucasian individuals from Russia, 39 in total and aged roughly 6 to 100 years, were included as donors. Each donor gave around 9 milliliters of peripheral blood, collected into EDTA-treated Vacutainer tubes. PBMCs were isolated by Ficoll-Paque density-gradient centrifugation, with at least 6 million obtained per sample. Trizol reagent was used to extract total RNA from PBMCs, with at least 5.5 micrograms per sample. The percentages of naive CD45RAhigh/CD27high T cells were determined by flow cytometry on a PBMC aliquot from every donor.

What the work shows at the level of the full study, not this receptor alone: Observed TCR beta diversity per million T cells fell roughly linearly with age, and a significant reduction was already apparent by age approximately 40. Estimates of total diversity based on one million sequenced T cells were considered lower bounds and underestimates. Compared with the aged group, more naive CD4+ T cells, fewer expanded clones and increased TCR diversity were shown by the long-lived group, suggesting age selection. Bulk unsorted PBMC profiling prevented conclusive comparison of naive and antigen-experienced compartments. A strong correlation was found between observed TCR beta diversity and the percentage of naive T cells measured by flow cytometry. Because the CMV infection status of the donors was unknown, age-related changes in expanded clonotypes may potentially have been confounded.

Preparation of the library involved 5' RACE. Instrument used: Illumina HiSeq 2500. A second roughly 7 to 11 cycle PCR used a sample-barcoded 5' primer and a J-beta primer mix. A template-switch 5' adaptor carrying 12 random nucleotides introduced a unique molecular identifier onto each TCR beta cDNA molecule. At least 2.5 million CDR3-containing paired-end reads were obtained from each sample. All of the RNA was converted into first-strand cDNA using the Mint cDNA synthesis kit, with a TRBC-specific oligonucleotide serving as the primer. Following uracil-DNA glycosylase treatment, a first 18-cycle PCR with universal primers M1SS and BC2_uni_R was performed on all cDNA. The original methods were these. Normalization of each sample was performed by random selection of 1 million high-quality reads, each carrying a distinct molecular identifier. Reads sharing molecular identifiers were discarded rather than binned into consensus sequences. CDR3 identification, clonotype clustering and error correction used MiTCR with a Q25 quality threshold and the strictest error-elimination algorithm. A nonparametric unseen species model with Euler transformation was used to estimate lower-bound total TCR beta diversity. The public reads were run again by TCRdb, first through fastp at Q25 and then through MiXCR, and only productive beta chains were kept. Under each unique CDR3 protein, matching rows form one entry showing the most common genes and DNA. The V and J calls were determined by TCRdb, not by the authors. The sample table shows approximately 800,000 distinct CDR3 sequences, and roughly 60% are seen once. The ten largest clones take up approximately 21% of the sample.

Sequencing was performed on blood. The clonotype was recovered from a man aged 30 to 39 in good health. The chain is assembled from TRBV4-3 and TRBJ2-1; the D gene is unclear. The CDR3 sequence is CASSPEPGSNEQFF. The sequenced DNA is TGCGCCAGCAGCCCCGAGCCTGGGTCCAATGAGCAGTTCTTC.